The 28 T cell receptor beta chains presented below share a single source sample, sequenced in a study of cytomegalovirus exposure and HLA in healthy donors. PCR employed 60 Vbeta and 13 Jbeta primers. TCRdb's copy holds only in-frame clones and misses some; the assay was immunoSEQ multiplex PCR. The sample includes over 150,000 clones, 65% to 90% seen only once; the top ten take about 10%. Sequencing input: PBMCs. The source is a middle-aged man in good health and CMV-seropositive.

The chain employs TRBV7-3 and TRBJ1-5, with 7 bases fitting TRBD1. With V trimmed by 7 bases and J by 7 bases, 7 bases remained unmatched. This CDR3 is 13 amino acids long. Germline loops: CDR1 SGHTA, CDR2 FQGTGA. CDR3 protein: CASTDPRGQPQHF. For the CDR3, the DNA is TGTGCCAGCACTGACCCCAGGGGGCAGCCCCAGCATTTT.

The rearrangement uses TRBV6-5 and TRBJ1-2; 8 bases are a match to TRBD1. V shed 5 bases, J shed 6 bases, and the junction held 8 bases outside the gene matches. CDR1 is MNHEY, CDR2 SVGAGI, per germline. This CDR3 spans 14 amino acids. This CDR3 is CASSRDRSSNGYTF. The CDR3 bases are TGTGCCAGCAGTCGGGACAGGTCCTCGAATGGCTACACCTTC.

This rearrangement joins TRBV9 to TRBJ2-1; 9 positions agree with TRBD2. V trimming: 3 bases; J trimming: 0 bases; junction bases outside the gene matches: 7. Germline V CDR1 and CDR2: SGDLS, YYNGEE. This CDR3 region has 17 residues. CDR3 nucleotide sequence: TGTGCCAGCAGCGGGTCCCTAGCGGGGAGCTCCTACAATGAGCAGTTCTTC. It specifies CASSGSLAGSSYNEQFF.

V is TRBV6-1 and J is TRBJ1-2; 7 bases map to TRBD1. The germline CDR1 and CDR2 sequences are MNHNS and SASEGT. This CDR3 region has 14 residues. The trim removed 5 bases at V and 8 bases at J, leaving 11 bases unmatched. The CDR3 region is CASSYSQGQVGYTF. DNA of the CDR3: TGTGCCAGCAGTTATTCACAGGGGCAAGTAGGCTACACCTTC.

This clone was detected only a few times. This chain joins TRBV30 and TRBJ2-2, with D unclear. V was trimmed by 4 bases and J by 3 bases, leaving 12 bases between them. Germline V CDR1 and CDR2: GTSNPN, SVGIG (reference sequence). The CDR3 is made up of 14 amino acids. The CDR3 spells CAWTHLGYTGELFF. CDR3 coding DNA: TGTGCCTGGACCCACCTCGGGTACACCGGGGAGCTGTTTTTT.

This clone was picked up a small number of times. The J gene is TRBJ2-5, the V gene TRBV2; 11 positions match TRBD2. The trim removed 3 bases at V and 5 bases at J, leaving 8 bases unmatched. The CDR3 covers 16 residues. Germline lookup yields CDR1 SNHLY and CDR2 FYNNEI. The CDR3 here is CASSDWIAGGGETQYF. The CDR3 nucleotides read TGTGCCAGCAGTGACTGGATAGCGGGAGGGGGGGAGACCCAGTACTTC.

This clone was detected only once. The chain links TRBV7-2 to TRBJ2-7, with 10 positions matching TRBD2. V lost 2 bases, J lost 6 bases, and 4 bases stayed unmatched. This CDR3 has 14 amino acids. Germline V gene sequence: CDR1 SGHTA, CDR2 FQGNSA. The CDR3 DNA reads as TGTGCCAGCAGCTTATTAGCGGGAGGACCCGAGCAGTACTTC. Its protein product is CASSLLAGGPEQYF.

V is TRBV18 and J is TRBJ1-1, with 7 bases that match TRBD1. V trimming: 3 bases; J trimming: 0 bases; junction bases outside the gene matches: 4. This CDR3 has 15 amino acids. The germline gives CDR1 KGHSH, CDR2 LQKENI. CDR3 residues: CASSPLGQMNTEAFF. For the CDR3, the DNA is TGTGCCAGCTCACCTTTGGGACAGATGAACACTGAAGCTTTCTTT.

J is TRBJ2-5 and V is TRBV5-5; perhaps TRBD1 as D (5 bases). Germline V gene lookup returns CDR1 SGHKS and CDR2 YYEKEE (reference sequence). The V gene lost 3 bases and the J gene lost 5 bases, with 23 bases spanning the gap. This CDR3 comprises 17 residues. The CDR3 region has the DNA TGTGCCAGCAGCTCCTACAATAGGGGATTTTTGGGGGAGACCCAGTACTTC. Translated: CASSSYNRGFLGETQYF.

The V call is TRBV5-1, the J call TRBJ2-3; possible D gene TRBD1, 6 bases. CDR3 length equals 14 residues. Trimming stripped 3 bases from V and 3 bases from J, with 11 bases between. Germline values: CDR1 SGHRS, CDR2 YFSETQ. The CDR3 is CASSSGHLTDTQYF. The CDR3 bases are TGCGCCAGCAGCTCGGGACACTTAACAGATACGCAGTATTTT. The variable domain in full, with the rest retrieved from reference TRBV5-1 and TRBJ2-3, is KAGVTQTPRYLIKTRGQQVTLSCSPISGHRSVSWYQQTPGQGLQFLFEYFSETQRNKGNFPGRFSGRQFSNSRSEMNVSTLELGDSALYLCASSSGHLTDTQYFGPGTRLTVL.

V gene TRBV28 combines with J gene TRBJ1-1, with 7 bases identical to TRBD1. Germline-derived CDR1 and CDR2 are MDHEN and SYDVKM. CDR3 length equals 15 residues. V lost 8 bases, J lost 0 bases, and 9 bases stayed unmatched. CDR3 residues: CASRTGNRMNTEAFF. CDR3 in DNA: TGTGCCAGCCGGACAGGTAATCGCATGAACACTGAAGCTTTCTTT.

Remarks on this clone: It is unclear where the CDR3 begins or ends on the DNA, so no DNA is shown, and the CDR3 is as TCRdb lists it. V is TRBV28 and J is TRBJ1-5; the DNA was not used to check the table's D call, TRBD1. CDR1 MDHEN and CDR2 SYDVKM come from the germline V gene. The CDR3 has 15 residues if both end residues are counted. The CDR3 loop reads CASSSSTGPNQPQHF.

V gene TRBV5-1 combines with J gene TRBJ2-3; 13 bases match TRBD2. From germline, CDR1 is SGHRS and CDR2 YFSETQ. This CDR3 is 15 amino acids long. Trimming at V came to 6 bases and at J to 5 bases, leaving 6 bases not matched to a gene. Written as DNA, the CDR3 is TGCGCCAGCACAACTAGCGGGGGGGCAATAGATACGCAGTATTTT. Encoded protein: CASTTSGGAIDTQYF.

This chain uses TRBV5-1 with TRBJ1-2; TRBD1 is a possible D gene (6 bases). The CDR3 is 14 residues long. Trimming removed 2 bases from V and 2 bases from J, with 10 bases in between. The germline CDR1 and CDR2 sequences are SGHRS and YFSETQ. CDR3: CASSFGTSNYGYTF. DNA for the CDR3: TGCGCCAGCAGCTTTGGGACATCAAACTATGGCTACACCTTC.

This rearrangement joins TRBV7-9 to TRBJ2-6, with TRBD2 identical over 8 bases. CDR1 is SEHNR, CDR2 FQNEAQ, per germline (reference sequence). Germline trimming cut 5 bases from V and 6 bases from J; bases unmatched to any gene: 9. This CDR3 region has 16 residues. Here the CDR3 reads CASSQPTSGQANVLTF. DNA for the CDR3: TGTGCCAGCAGCCAACCTACTAGCGGTCAGGCCAACGTCCTGACTTTC. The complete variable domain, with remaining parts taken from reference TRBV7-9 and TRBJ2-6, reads DTGVSQNPRHKITKRGQNVTFRCDPISEHNRLYWYRQTLGQGPEFLTYFQNEAQLEKSRLLSDRFSAERPKGSFSTLEIQRTEQGDSAMYLCASSQPTSGQANVLTFGAGSRLTVL.

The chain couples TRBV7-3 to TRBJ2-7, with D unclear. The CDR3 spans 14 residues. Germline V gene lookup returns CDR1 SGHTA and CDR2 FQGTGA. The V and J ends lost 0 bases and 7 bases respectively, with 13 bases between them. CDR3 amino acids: CASSLTSVREEQYF. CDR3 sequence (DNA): TGTGCCAGCAGCTTAACGTCGGTTCGAGAAGAGCAGTACTTC.

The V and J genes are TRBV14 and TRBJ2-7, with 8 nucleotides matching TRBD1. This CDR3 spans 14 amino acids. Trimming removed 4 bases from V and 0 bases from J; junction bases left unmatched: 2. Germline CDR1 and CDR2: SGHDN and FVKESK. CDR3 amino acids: CASSPQGVSYEQYF. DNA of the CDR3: TGTGCCAGCAGCCCACAGGGGGTCTCCTACGAGCAGTACTTC.

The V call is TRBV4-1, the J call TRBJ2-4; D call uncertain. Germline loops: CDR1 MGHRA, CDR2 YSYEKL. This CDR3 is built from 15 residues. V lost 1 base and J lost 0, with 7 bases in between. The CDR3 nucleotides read TGCGCCAGCAGCCAAGGAGCCCTAGCCAAAAACATTCAGTACTTC. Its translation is CASSQGALAKNIQYF.

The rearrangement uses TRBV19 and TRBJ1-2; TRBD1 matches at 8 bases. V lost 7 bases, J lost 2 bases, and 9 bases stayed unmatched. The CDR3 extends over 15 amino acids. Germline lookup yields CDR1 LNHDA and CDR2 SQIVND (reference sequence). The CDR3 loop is CASTPGQVYNYGYTF. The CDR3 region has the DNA TGTGCCAGTACTCCGGGACAGGTCTACAACTATGGCTACACCTTC.

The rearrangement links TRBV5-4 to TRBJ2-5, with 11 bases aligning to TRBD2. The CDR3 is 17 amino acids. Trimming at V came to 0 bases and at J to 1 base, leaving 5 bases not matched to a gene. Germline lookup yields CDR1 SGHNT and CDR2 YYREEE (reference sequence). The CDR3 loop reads CASSLGPTSGGQETQYF. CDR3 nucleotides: TGTGCCAGCAGCTTGGGGCCAACTAGCGGGGGCCAAGAGACCCAGTACTTC.

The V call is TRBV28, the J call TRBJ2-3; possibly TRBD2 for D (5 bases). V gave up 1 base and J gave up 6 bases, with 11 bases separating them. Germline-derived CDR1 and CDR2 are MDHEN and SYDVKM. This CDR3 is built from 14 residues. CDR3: CASSLLLGRDTQYF. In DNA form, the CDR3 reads TGTGCCAGCAGTTTATTACTAGGAAGGGATACGCAGTATTTT.

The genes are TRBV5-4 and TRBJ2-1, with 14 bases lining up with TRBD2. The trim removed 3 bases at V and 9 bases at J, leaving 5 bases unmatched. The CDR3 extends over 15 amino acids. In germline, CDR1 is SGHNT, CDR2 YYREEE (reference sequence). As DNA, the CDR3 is TGTGCCAGCAGCTCGACTAGCGGGGGGGCAGGTGAGCAGTTCTTC. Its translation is CASSSTSGGAGEQFF. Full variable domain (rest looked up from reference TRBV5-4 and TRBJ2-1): ETGVTQSPTHLIKTRGQQVTLRCSSQSGHNTVSWYQQALGQGPQFIFQYYREEENGRGNFPPRFSGLQFPNYSSELNVNALELDDSALYLCASSSTSGGAGEQFFGPGTRLTVL.

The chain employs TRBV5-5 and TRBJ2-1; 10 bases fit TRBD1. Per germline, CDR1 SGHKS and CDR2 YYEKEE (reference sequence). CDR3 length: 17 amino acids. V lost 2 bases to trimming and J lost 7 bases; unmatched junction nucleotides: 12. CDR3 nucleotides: TGTGCCAGCAGCTTTGGCCGTCTAGGACAGGGGGTAAATGAGCAGTTCTTC. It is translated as CASSFGRLGQGVNEQFF.

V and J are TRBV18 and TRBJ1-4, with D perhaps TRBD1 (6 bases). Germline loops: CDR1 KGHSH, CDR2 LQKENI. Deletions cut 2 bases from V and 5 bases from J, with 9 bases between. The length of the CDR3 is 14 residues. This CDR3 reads CASSPSGGNEKLFF. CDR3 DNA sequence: TGTGCCAGCTCACCATCTGGGGGCAATGAAAAACTGTTTTTT. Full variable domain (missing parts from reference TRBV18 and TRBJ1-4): NAGVMQNPRHLVRRRGQEARLRCSPMKGHSHVYWYRQLPEEGLKFMVYLQKENIIDESGMPKERFSAEFPKEGPSILRIQQVVRGDSAAYFCASSPSGGNEKLFFGSGTQLSVL.

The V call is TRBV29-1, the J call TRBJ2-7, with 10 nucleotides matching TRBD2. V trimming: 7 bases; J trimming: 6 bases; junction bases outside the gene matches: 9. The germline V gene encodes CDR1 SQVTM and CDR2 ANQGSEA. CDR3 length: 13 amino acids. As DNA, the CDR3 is TGCAGCGCCCGGACTAGCGGTGCGGGCGAGCAGTACTTC. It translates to CSARTSGAGEQYF.

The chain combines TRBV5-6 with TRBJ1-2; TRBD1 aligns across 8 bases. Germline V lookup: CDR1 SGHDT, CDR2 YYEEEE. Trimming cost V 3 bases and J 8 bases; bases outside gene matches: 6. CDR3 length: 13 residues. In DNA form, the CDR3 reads TGTGCCAGCAGCTGGGACAGGCCCGAAGGCTACACCTTC. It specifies CASSWDRPEGYTF.

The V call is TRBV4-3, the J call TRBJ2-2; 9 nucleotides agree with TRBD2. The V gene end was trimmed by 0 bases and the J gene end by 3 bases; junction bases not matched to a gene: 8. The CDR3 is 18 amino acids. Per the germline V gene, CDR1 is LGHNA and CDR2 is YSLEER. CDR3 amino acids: CASSQDRVAGVDTGELFF. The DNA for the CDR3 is TGCGCCAGCAGCCAAGATCGGGTAGCGGGGGTGGACACCGGGGAGCTGTTTTTT.

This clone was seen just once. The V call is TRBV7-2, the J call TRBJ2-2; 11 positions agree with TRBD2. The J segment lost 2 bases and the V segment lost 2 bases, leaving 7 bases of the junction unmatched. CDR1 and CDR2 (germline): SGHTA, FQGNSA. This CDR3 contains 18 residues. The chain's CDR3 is CASSLYGTSGGNTGELFF. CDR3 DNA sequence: TGTGCCAGCAGCTTATACGGGACTAGCGGAGGAAACACCGGGGAGCTGTTTTTT.